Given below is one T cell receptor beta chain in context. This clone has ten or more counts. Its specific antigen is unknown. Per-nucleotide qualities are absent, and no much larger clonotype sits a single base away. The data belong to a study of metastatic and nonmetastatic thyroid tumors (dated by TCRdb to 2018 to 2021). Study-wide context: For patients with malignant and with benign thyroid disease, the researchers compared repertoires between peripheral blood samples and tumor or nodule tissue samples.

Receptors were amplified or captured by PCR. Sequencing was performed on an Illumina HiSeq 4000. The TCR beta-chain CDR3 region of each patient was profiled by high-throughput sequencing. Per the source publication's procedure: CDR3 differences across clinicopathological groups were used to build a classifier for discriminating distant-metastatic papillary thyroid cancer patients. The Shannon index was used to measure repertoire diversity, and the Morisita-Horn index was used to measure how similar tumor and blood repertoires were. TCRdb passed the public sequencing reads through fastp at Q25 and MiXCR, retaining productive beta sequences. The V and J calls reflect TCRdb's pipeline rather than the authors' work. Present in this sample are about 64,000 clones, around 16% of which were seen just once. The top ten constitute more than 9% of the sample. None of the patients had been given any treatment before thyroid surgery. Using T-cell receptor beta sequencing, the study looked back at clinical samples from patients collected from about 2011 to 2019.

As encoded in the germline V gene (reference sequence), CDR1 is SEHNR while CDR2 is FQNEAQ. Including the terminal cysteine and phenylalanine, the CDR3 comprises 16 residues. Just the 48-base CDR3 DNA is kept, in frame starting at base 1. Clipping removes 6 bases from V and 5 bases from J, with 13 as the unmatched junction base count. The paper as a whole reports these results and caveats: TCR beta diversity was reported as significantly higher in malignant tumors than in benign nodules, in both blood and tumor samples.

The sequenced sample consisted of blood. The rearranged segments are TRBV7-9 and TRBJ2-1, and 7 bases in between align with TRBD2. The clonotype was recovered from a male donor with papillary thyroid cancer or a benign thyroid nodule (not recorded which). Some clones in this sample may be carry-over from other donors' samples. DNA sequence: TGTGCCAGCAGACACCGGGACCCTCGGGGGGACAATGAGCAGTTCTTC. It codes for CASRHRDPRGDNEQFF.